The clone carrying this T cell receptor (beta chain) appeared a few times. TCRdb ran MiXCR on the 5' RACE reads and lists one entry per CDR3 protein. The table has 700,000 or so distinct CDR3 sequences, approximately 21% seen once; the top ten hold 4% to 5.5%. The data stem from a study of identical twins. Per the germline V gene, CDR1 is ENHRY and CDR2 is SYGVKD. Trimming pared 11 bases from V and 2 bases from J, leaving 15 bases between. This CDR3 spans 13 amino acids. This sample also belongs to another study, concerning T cells expressing NK-cell markers. This second report adds: Sorting was restricted to alpha-beta TCR T cells by an anti-gamma-delta TCR antibody in several experiments. Roughly 1.0-7.0% of CD8+ T cells in 6 or 7 donors belonged to dominant NKG2C+ clonotypes.

The rearrangement links TRBV10-3 to TRBJ2-5; D perhaps matches TRBD1 (6 bases). The material sequenced was PBMCs. This receptor was identified in a woman between 18 and 29 years old in good health. The CDR3 coding sequence is TGTGCCGCCTCCGACAGGCAACAAGAGACCCAGTACTTC. This encodes CAASDRQQETQYF.